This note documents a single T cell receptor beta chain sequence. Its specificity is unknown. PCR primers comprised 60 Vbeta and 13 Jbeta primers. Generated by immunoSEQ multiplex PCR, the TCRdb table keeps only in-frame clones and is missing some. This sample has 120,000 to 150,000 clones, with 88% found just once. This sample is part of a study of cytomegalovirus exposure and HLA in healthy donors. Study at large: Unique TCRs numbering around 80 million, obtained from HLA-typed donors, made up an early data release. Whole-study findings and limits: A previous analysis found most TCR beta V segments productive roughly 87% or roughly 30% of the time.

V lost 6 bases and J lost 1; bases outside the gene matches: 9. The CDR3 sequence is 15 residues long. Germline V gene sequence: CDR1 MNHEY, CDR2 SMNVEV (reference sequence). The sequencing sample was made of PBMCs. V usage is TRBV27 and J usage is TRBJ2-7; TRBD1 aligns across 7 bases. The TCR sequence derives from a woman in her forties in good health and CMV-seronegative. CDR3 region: CASRSDRALSYEQYF. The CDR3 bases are TGTGCCAGCAGGTCCGACAGGGCTTTATCCTACGAGCAGTACTTC.